This TCR beta chain appears in the sequencing data of a study of T cells in tuberculosis. Background on the study: In South Africa, adults with active tuberculosis were compared with IGRA-negative and latently infected IGRA-positive adolescents. Samples predate treatment or fall within its first 7 days.

Study results and caveats: Using the GMM-specific repertoire gave over 80% accuracy versus 60% to 70% with motifs.

Data came from immunoSEQ multiplex PCR; TCRdb stores just in-frame clones and leaves some out. The sample has tens of thousands of clones, 85% to 95% seen once; the top ten hold approximately 2.4%. As to time point: new active TB diagnosis, blood taken before or within 7 days of starting treatment. On this clone itself: Its antigen remains unidentified.

This specimen was PBMCs, taken at tuberculosis diagnosis. This receptor was taken from an adult with tuberculosis.

The CDR3 spells CASSLGQGNYGYTF. CDR3 DNA: TGTGCCAGCAGCTTGGGACAGGGAAACTATGGCTACACCTTC. The rearrangement uses TRBV5-6 and TRBJ1-2; TRBD1 aligns across 7 bases. This CDR3 region has 14 residues. The V gene end was trimmed by 0 bases and the J gene end by 2 bases; junction bases not matched to a gene: 1. The V gene's germline CDR1 is SGHDT and CDR2 YYEEEE.